Presented here are 21 T cell receptor beta chains from one specimen sequenced in a study of shared clonotypes between healthy human individuals. The naive CD8 fraction comprised CD45RO-negative cells positively selected for CCR7 and excluded terminally differentiated effector memory CD45RA+ cells. Clones were read by immunoSEQ multiplex PCR, and TCRdb kept only the in-frame ones, dropping some. There are 2 million or so clones in the sample; less than 95% occur only once, and 1% to 1.3% lies in the top ten. Sequenced: naive CD8+ T cells sorted from blood. These receptors were taken from a man aged 18 to 29 in good health.

V is TRBV4-1 and J is TRBJ2-5; D possibly corresponds to TRBD2 (6 bases). The V end lost 0 bases, the J end lost 5 bases, and 16 bases lay between the germline ends. This CDR3 comprises 16 residues. Per germline, CDR1 MGHRA and CDR2 YSYEKL. The CDR3 nucleotides are TGCGCCAGCAGCCAAGATTCCTTCGGGAGTGGGGAGACCCAGTACTTC. This codes for CASSQDSFGSGETQYF.

This sequence joins TRBV6-5 and TRBJ2-3; D possibly uses TRBD1 or TRBD2 (5 bases each). V was trimmed by 6 bases and J by 4 bases, leaving 17 bases between them. This CDR3 region has 15 residues. CDR1 is MNHEY and CDR2 is SVGAGI in the germline V gene. The CDR3 coding sequence is TGTGCCAGCAGGAGTGAGCCAGGGAGCCCAGATACGCAGTATTTT. Translation gives CASRSEPGSPDTQYF.

The chain combines TRBV4-1 with TRBJ2-2; no firm D call. There are 12 residues in the CDR3. CDR1 and CDR2 from the germline V gene are MGHRA and YSYEKL. Trimming left V 8 bases short and J 4 bases short, with 8 bases between. CDR3 loop: CASLRSTGELFF. CDR3 sequence (DNA): TGCGCCAGCTTGCGATCCACCGGGGAGCTGTTTTTT.

To note about this clone: Other DNA sequences in the sample encode the same CDR3. This chain uses TRBV27 with TRBJ2-7, with TRBD1 matching over 7 bases. The CDR3 totals 14 residues. Looked up from germline, CDR1 is MNHEY and CDR2 is SMNVEV (reference sequence). Germline trimming cut 6 bases from V and 0 bases from J; bases unmatched to any gene: 5. The CDR3 region is CASSPWTGSYEQYF. The CDR3 DNA is TGTGCCAGCAGCCCGTGGACAGGCTCCTACGAGCAGTACTTC.

The rearrangement joins TRBV7-9 to TRBJ2-3, with no clear D. Per germline, CDR1 SEHNR and CDR2 FQNEAQ (reference sequence). The V end lost 6 bases, the J end lost 6 bases, and 7 bases lay between the germline ends. This CDR3 comprises 11 residues. The CDR3 DNA sequence: TGTGCCAGCAGTACTGTTGATACGCAGTATTTT. Protein: CASSTVDTQYF. The whole variable domain, filled in from reference TRBV7-9 and TRBJ2-3, reads DTGVSQNPRHKITKRGQNVTFRCDPISEHNRLYWYRQTLGQGPEFLTYFQNEAQLEKSRLLSDRFSAERPKGSFSTLEIQRTEQGDSAMYLCASSTVDTQYFGPGTRLTVL.

The rearrangement joins TRBV19 to TRBJ2-7; possibly TRBD1 for D (6 bases). The V gene lost 3 bases and the J gene lost 3 bases, with 12 bases spanning the gap. CDR3 length equals 14 residues. The germline gives CDR1 LNHDA, CDR2 SQIVND (reference sequence). The CDR3 spells CASSITTGHYEQYF. The DNA for the CDR3 is TGTGCCAGTAGTATCACGACAGGACACTACGAGCAGTACTTC. The full variable domain, completed using reference TRBV19 and TRBJ2-7, is DGGITQSPKYLFRKEGQNVTLSCEQNLNHDAMYWYRQDPGQGLRLIYYSQIVNDFQKGDIAEGYSVSREKKESFPLTVTSAQKNPTAFYLCASSITTGHYEQYFGPGTRLTVT.

Here the CDR3 DNA reads TGTGCCAGCAGCACTAGACAGGCCAGTCCCTCCTACGAGCAGTACTTC. Translation: CASSTRQASPSYEQYF. J is TRBJ2-5 and V is TRBV5-4, with D perhaps matching TRBD1 (6 bases). The DNA end is a closer match to TRBJ2-7, so the J assignment may be wrong. CDR1 is SGHNT, CDR2 YYREEE, per germline (reference sequence). The CDR3 extends over 16 amino acids.

The genes are TRBV7-9 and TRBJ2-5; TRBD2 aligns across 7 bases. Germline V lookup: CDR1 SEHNR, CDR2 FQNEAQ (reference sequence). This CDR3 comprises 14 residues. Trimming removed 1 base from V and 5 bases from J; junction bases left unmatched: 4. The CDR3 spells CASSLEGGKETQYF. The CDR3 DNA follows: TGTGCCAGCAGCTTAGAGGGAGGGAAGGAGACCCAGTACTTC.

The chain employs TRBV5-4 and TRBJ2-7; no clear D gene. This CDR3 spans 9 amino acids. The germline V gene has CDR1 SGHNT and CDR2 YYREEE (reference sequence). V lost 4 bases, J lost 11 bases, and 7 bases lay in between. Here the CDR3 reads CASSPWEYF. DNA of the CDR3: TGTGCCAGCAGCCCCTGGGAGTACTTC. Full variable domain (rest looked up from reference TRBV5-4 and TRBJ2-7): ETGVTQSPTHLIKTRGQQVTLRCSSQSGHNTVSWYQQALGQGPQFIFQYYREEENGRGNFPPRFSGLQFPNYSSELNVNALELDDSALYLCASSPWEYFGPGTRLTVT.

This chain joins TRBV4-1 and TRBJ2-5; TRBD2 agrees at 12 bases. The V gene end was trimmed by 4 bases and the J gene end by 1 base; junction bases not matched to a gene: 7. Germline V CDR1 and CDR2: MGHRA, YSYEKL. The CDR3 is 17 residues long. For the CDR3, the DNA is TGCGCCAGCAGCCGGCGACTAGCGGGAGAACTCCAAGAGACCCAGTACTTC. Amino acid sequence: CASSRRLAGELQETQYF.

Regarding this clone: Additional DNA sequences in this sample encode the identical CDR3. The J gene is TRBJ1-2, the V gene TRBV4-1; D is possibly TRBD1 (5 bases). Trimming cost V 0 bases and J 0 bases, with 5 bases left between them. Germline CDR1 reads MGHRA; CDR2 reads YSYEKL. This CDR3 is 14 amino acids long. The CDR3 DNA reads TGCGCCAGCAGCCAAGAGGGGCCTAACTATGGCTACACCTTC. Amino acids: CASSQEGPNYGYTF.

V gene TRBV28 combines with J gene TRBJ2-6; TRBD2 matches at 10 bases. Germline V lookup: CDR1 MDHEN, CDR2 SYDVKM. The CDR3 is made up of 19 amino acids. With 3 bases clipped from V and 0 bases from J, the junction kept 8 bases outside the gene matches. This CDR3 reads CASSFPPSGSLSGANVLTF. The CDR3 region has the DNA TGTGCCAGCAGTTTCCCCCCTAGCGGGAGCCTCTCTGGGGCCAACGTCCTGACTTTC. Full variable domain (remainder filled in from reference TRBV28 and TRBJ2-6): DVKVTQSSRYLVKRTGEKVFLECVQDMDHENMFWYRQDPGLGLRLIYFSYDVKMKEKGDIPEGYSVSREKKERFSLILESASTNQTSMYLCASSFPPSGSLSGANVLTFGAGSRLTVL.

The gene calls are TRBV7-8 and TRBJ2-5, with TRBD2 matching over 12 bases. V was pared by 4 bases and J by 0 bases, with 3 bases of the junction left unmatched. Germline V gene lookup returns CDR1 SGHVS and CDR2 FQNEAQ. The CDR3 loop spans 16 amino acids. CDR3: CASSYLAGGNQETQYF. The CDR3 nucleotides are TGTGCCAGCAGCTACCTAGCGGGAGGGAACCAAGAGACCCAGTACTTC.

This chain's CDR3 is CASSQTTGVYEQYF. For the CDR3, the DNA is TGCGCCAGCAGCCAAACGACAGGAGTATACGAGCAGTACTTC. The chain uses TRBV4-1 and TRBJ2-7; D is perhaps TRBD1 (6 bases). CDR3 length: 14 residues. Germline V gives CDR1 MGHRA, CDR2 YSYEKL. Trimming shortened V by 2 bases and J by 4 bases, and 12 bases separated the two germline ends.

The rearrangement joins TRBV21-1 to TRBJ2-3; no DNA check was done on the table's D call, TRBD1. TRBV21-1 has pseudogene status. The CDR3 contains 18 residues. The CDR3 spells CASSKISRDRGSTDTQYF. The DNA for the CDR3 is TGTGCCAGCAGCAAAATCTCACGGGACAGGGGTAGCACAGATACGCAGTATTTT.

This chain connects TRBV27 to TRBJ2-7; no clear D. Trimming shortened V by 3 bases and J by 0 bases, and 6 bases separated the two germline ends. This CDR3 has 13 amino acids. The V gene's germline CDR1 is MNHEY and CDR2 SMNVEV (reference sequence). DNA of the CDR3: TGTGCCAGCAGTTTCGTGAGCTCCTACGAGCAGTACTTC. Encoded protein: CASSFVSSYEQYF.

Written as DNA, the CDR3 is TGTGCCAGCAGCCAAGTGGTGGGGCTAGCGGAGAACAATGAGCAGTTCTTC. Its translation: CASSQVVGLAENNEQFF. The chain employs TRBV4-2 and TRBJ2-1; 7 nucleotides align to TRBD2. The CDR3 length is 17 residues. The junction had 11 bases not matched to a gene; V was cut back by 1 base and J by 5 bases. Germline V gene data show CDR1 as LGHNA and CDR2 as YNFKEQ.

This clone was seen only once. The chain uses TRBV9 and TRBJ2-5; 8 nucleotides line up with TRBD1. Germline trimming cut 4 bases from V and 2 bases from J; bases unmatched to any gene: 7. Germline-derived CDR1 and CDR2 are SGDLS and YYNGEE. The CDR3 covers 15 residues. CDR3 sequence reads: CASSSGQDLQETQYF. CDR3 bases: TGTGCCAGCAGCTCGGGACAGGACCTACAAGAGACCCAGTACTTC. Using reference TRBV9 and TRBJ2-5 for the parts outside the CDR3, the full variable domain is DSGVTQTPKHLITATGQRVTLRCSPRSGDLSVYWYQQSLDQGLQFLIQYYNGEERAKGNILERFSAQQFPDLHSELNLSSLELGDSALYFCASSSGQDLQETQYFGPGTRLLVL.

V is TRBV7-9 and J is TRBJ1-4; 8 bases map to TRBD1. Germline V gives CDR1 SEHNR, CDR2 FQNEAQ (reference sequence). The CDR3 runs 17 residues. Trimming cost V 3 bases and J 6 bases; bases outside gene matches: 12. CDR3 region: CASSFHILDREDEKLFF. As DNA, the CDR3 is TGTGCCAGCAGCTTTCATATTCTGGACAGGGAGGATGAAAAACTGTTTTTT.

The chain uses TRBV4-1 and TRBJ2-2; perhaps TRBD1 as D (6 bases). Trimming removed 1 base from V and 6 bases from J, with 12 bases in between. This CDR3 has 15 residues. The germline V gene encodes CDR1 MGHRA and CDR2 YSYEKL. CDR3 loop: CASSQAAGAPGELFF. CDR3 DNA: TGCGCCAGCAGCCAAGCTGCAGGGGCCCCCGGGGAGCTGTTTTTT.

Comments on this clone: Different DNA sequences within this sample yield the same CDR3. V gene TRBV4-3 combines with J gene TRBJ2-5; 8 bases are a match to TRBD2. The CDR3 loop spans 14 amino acids. The germline V gene has CDR1 LGHNA and CDR2 YSLEER. V trimming: 0 bases; J trimming: 5 bases; junction bases outside the gene matches: 2. The CDR3 loop is CASSQERLAETQYF. The CDR3 nucleotides read TGCGCCAGCAGCCAAGAACGACTAGCGGAGACCCAGTACTTC.